This T cell receptor (beta chain) was documented in a study of T-cell memory formation after mild COVID-19. Study findings and constraints: Contracting CD4+ clones were located mainly in CM and EM, and CD8+ clones in EMRA. The study detected some responding clones in pre-infection memory, suggesting cross-reactive memory joined.

In its sample, this clonotype was seen many times. Its matching antigen is unknown. The germline V gene has CDR1 SGHVS and CDR2 FNYEAQ. This CDR3 has 16 residues. J gave up 5 bases and V 5 bases, and 7 bases lay outside the gene matches. Via MiXCR, TCRdb re-called the 5' RACE reads, giving one row per CDR3 protein. The sample shows roughly 350,000 distinct CDR3 sequences, under 30% of them seen only once. Sequencing used PBMCs or a T cell subset sorted from them (not recorded which). The chain is built from TRBV7-6 and TRBJ2-2; 11 bases fit TRBD2. This receptor was taken from an adult woman who had mild COVID-19 (a few samples of this study predate the infection). Cell type and time point are not known. CDR3: CASSRISGRGTGELFF. The CDR3 DNA sequence: TGTGCCAGCAGCCGAATTAGCGGGAGGGGGACCGGGGAGCTGTTTTTT.